The rows below give T cell receptor beta chains drawn from one sample of a study of beta chain features in type 1 diabetes. TCRdb keeps only in-frame clones here, not all; method: immunoSEQ multiplex PCR. Of about 170,000 clones listed, around 8% are singletons. Specimen: central memory CD4+ T cells from blood. These TCRs come from a woman in her thirties or forties with type 1 diabetes. Each CDR3 is given with its conserved first and last residue. D genes are given only for firm matches. Rows may omit the clone size; those that give it use once, few, many or a size class.

d_call,v_call,clone_size,j_call,cdr3_aa,cdr3_nt
TRBD2,TRBV6-1,few,TRBJ2-4,CASSGLWTSGGRAKNIQYF,TGTGCCAGCAGTGGCCTGTGGACTAGCGGGGGGAGGGCCAAAAACATTCAGTACTTC
TRBD1,TRBV9,.,TRBJ1-2,CASSGTGNYGYTF,TGTGCCAGCAGCGGGACAGGAAACTATGGCTACACCTTC
TRBD1,TRBV2,few,TRBJ1-5,CASSPRQGSNQPQHF,TGTGCCAGCAGTCCCCGACAGGGTAGCAATCAGCCCCAGCATTTT
.,TRBV10-3,many,TRBJ2-2,CAISVRGANTGELFF,TGTGCCATCAGTGTGCGGGGTGCGAACACCGGGGAGCTGTTTTTT
.,TRBV4-2,once,TRBJ2-7,CASSQDGNYEQYF,TGTGCCAGCAGCCAAGACGGTAACTACGAGCAATACTTC
TRBD1,TRBV7-3,few,TRBJ2-5,CASRSTGGEETQYF,TGTGCCAGCAGATCTACAGGGGGCGAAGAGACCCAGTACTTC
TRBD1,TRBV18,few,TRBJ1-4,CASSLDRVEKLFF,TGTGCCAGCTCGTTGGACAGGGTGGAAAAACTGTTTTTT
TRBD2,TRBV29-1,.,TRBJ2-1,CSVVWGSLSGRYEQFF,TGCAGCGTTGTTTGGGGCTCGCTTAGCGGGAGGTATGAGCAGTTCTTC
TRBD1,TRBV6-5,few,TRBJ2-7,CASSYPAGTGEYEQYF,TGTGCCAGCAGTTACCCAGCCGGGACAGGGGAATACGAGCAGTACTTC
.,TRBV7-2,.,TRBJ1-1,CASSPRAGPDTEAFF,TGTGCCAGCAGTCCGAGGGCGGGGCCCGACACTGAAGCTTTCTTT
.,TRBV29-1,few,TRBJ2-5,CSVVGEGWETQYF,TGCAGCGTAGTAGGGGAAGGGTGGGAGACCCAGTACTTC
.,TRBV5-4,.,TRBJ1-1,CASSARQTNTEAFF,TGTGCCAGCAGCGCCCGACAGACGAACACTGAAGCTTTCTTT
.,TRBV7-9,many,TRBJ2-2,CASSFTGNWNYGELFF,TGTGCCAGCAGCTTCACAGGGAATTGGAACTACGGGGAGCTGTTTTTT
.,TRBV7-9,.,TRBJ2-1,CASSLGPEGGNEQFF,TGTGCCAGCAGCTTAGGGCCCGAAGGGGGAAATGAGCAGTTCTTC
TRBD1,TRBV4-2,few,TRBJ1-2,CASSLGQGEAGYTF,TGTGCCAGCAGCCTGGGACAGGGGGAGGCTGGCTACACCTTC
.,TRBV6-5,few,TRBJ2-7,CASSDGQYYEQYF,TGTGCCAGCAGTGATGGACAGTACTACGAGCAGTACTTC
TRBD1,TRBV11-2,.,TRBJ2-6,CASSLEMPDRAVGGANVLTF,TGTGCCAGCAGCTTAGAAATGCCGGACAGGGCAGTAGGTGGGGCCAACGTCCTGACTTTC
.,TRBV15,few,TRBJ1-1,CATSREGGANTEAFF,TGTGCCACCAGCAGAGAGGGGGGTGCGAACACTGAAGCTTTCTTT
TRBD1,TRBV9,few,TRBJ1-5,CASSVGQGRDQPQHF,TGTGCCAGCAGCGTTGGACAGGGAAGGGATCAGCCCCAGCATTTT
.,TRBV9,many,TRBJ1-6,CASSGTGNGPLHF,TGTGCCAGCAGCGGAACGGGGAATGGGCCCCTCCACTTT
TRBD2,TRBV15,many,TRBJ2-1,CATSRDQRGEQFF,TGTGCCACCAGCAGAGATCAGCGGGGAGAGCAGTTCTTC
.,TRBV7-8,.,TRBJ1-1,CASSRRSDAEAFF,TGTGCCAGCAGTCGGAGGAGCGACGCTGAAGCTTTCTTT
TRBD1,TRBV7-8,few,TRBJ2-5,CASSPRQGPTTETQYF,TGTGCCAGCAGCCCCAGACAGGGTCCGACTACGGAGACCCAGTACTTC
TRBD1,TRBV5-4,few,TRBJ2-5,CASSLRSGGEETQYF,TGTGCCAGCAGCTTGAGGTCAGGGGGCGAAGAGACCCAGTACTTC
.,TRBV5-1,few,TRBJ2-1,CASSIESSYNEQFF,TGCGCCAGCAGCATAGAGAGCTCCTACAATGAGCAGTTCTTC
.,TRBV18,few,TRBJ2-2,CASSPLRAANTGELFF,TGTGCCAGCTCACCCTTGAGGGCGGCGAACACCGGGGAGCTGTTTTTT
TRBD1,TRBV23-1,few,TRBJ2-7,CASSHDPGQGSSYEQYF,TGCGCCAGCAGTCACGACCCGGGACAGGGAAGCTCCTACGAGCAGTACTTC
.,TRBV5-1,.,TRBJ1-4,CASSNAGVGEKLFF,TGCGCCAGCAGCAATGCAGGGGTCGGTGAAAAACTGTTTTTT
TRBD2,TRBV4-3,many,TRBJ2-5,CASSRFSGGYQETQYF,TGCGCCAGCAGCAGATTTAGCGGGGGATACCAAGAGACCCAGTACTTC
.,TRBV5-1,.,TRBJ2-2,CASSFNRDSTGELFF,TGCGCCAGCAGCTTCAACAGGGATTCCACCGGGGAGCTGTTTTTT
.,TRBV6-5,.,TRBJ2-7,CASSLTGYRYEQYF,TGTGCCAGCAGTTTAACAGGGTATCGCTACGAGCAGTACTTC
.,TRBV14,many,TRBJ2-3,CASSQLTSGRGPSDTQYF,TGTGCCAGCAGCCAACTTACATCGGGGCGGGGGCCCTCAGATACGCAGTATTTT
.,TRBV4-1,.,TRBJ1-1,CASSQARGGGSDTEAFF,TGCGCCAGCAGCCAAGCGCGGGGAGGAGGATCGGACACTGAAGCTTTCTTT
.,TRBV18,few,TRBJ2-1,CASSPILATEQFF,TGTGCCAGCTCACCAATTCTAGCGACTGAGCAGTTCTTC
TRBD1,TRBV6-1,few,TRBJ1-6,CASGKQGENSPLHF,TGTGCCAGCGGAAAACAGGGGGAAAATTCACCCCTCCACTTT
TRBD2,TRBV11-2,.,TRBJ2-6,CASSLSPAGRGPNVLTF,TGTGCCAGCAGTCTATCACCTGCGGGGAGGGGCCCCAACGTCCTGACTTTC
.,TRBV14,few,TRBJ1-2,CASSHPGRGNYGYTF,TGTGCCAGCAGCCATCCCGGACGGGGTAACTATGGCTACACCTTC
.,TRBV15,.,TRBJ2-1,CATSREGAREQFF,TGTGCCACCAGCAGAGAAGGGGCCAGGGAGCAGTTCTTC
.,TRBV7-2,few,TRBJ2-3,CASSLVFPTSTQYF,TGTGCCAGCAGCTTAGTGTTTCCGACAAGTACGCAGTATTTT
TRBD1,TRBV28,.,TRBJ1-5,CASYKDRGRGRNQPQHF,TGTGCCAGCTACAAAGACAGGGGCCGAGGTCGCAATCAGCCCCAGCATTTT
.,TRBV11-3,few,TRBJ2-3,CASSLVTGDTQYF,TGTGCCAGCAGCTTAGTCACCGGAGATACGCAGTATTTT
.,TRBV30,.,TRBJ2-7,CAWRGQPLSNYEQYF,TGTGCCTGGCGAGGACAGCCGCTCTCAAACTACGAGCAGTACTTC